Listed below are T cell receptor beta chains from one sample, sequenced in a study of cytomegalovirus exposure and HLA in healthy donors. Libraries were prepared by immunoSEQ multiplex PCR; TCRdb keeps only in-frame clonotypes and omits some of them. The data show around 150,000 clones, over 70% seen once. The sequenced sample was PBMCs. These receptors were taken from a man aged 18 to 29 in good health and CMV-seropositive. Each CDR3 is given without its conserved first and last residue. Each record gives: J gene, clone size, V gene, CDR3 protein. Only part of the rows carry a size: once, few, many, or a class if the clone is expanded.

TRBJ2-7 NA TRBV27 ASSGAGEGASYEQY
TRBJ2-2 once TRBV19 ASSRTWAGSNTGELF
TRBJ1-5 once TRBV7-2 ASSFGGNQPQH
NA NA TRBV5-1 ASSLGPGQFSDYEQY
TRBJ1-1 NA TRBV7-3 ASSLTGQAGLEAF
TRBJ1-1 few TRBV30 AWSPSPGHMNTEAF
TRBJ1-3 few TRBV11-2 ASSLSGVSGNTIY
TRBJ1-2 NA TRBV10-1 ASSEEGAYGYT
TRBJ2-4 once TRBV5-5 ASSLGGVGNIQY
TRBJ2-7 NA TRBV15 ATSNRYEQY
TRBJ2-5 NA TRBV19 ASSIAGWEETQY
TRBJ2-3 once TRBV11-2 ASSPIWTSVGTQY
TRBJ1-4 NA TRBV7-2 ASSPTGSWEKLF
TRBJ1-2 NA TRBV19 ASSIQGRNYGYT
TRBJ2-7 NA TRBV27 ASSARDRVPYEQY
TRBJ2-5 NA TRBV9 ASSPSSAGEETQY
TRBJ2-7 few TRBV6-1 ASSVGPSGEQY
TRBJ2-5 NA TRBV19 ASSIQRGGRETQY
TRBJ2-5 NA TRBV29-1 SANPGQGAETQY
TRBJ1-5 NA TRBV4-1 ASSQDSSLRTQH
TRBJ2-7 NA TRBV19 ASSTRGYEQY
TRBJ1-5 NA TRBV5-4 ASSLAGGGQPQH
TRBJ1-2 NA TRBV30 AWSRDRPYGYT
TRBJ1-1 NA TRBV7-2 ASSPTQGVNTEAF
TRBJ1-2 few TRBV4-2 ASSQPTGTGDYGYT
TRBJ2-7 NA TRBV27 ASSLSTGVPYEQY
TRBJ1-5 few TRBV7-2 ASSLGGAHNQPQH
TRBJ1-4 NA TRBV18 ASSPSATNEKLF
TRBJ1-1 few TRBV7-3 ASSSLLNTEAF
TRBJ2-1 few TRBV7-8 ASSPEQGSFPYNEQF
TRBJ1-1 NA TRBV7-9 SSSFRGTEAF
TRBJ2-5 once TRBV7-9 ASSLFRQETQY
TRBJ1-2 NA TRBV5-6 ASSWDRGYT
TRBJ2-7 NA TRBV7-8 ASSYTYEQY
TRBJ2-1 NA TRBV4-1 ASSQVQSPTQF
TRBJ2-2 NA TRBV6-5 ASSWGGEWNTGELF
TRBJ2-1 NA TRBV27 ASSYITGPSSYNEQF
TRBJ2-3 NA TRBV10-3 AIKGTGGYSDTQY
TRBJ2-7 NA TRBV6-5 ASSYPTVEQY
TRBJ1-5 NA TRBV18 ASSPRGDPSNQPQH
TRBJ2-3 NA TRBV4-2 ASSQETGSTDTQY
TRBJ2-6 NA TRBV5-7 ASSLRGGQSRSGANGLT
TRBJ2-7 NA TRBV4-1 ASSQELWANYEQY
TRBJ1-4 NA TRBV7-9 ASSLNAGNEKLF
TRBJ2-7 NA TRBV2 ASSEGAGTGAQY
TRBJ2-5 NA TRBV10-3 ASKKGVQETQY
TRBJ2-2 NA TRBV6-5 ASSHGPDAGELF
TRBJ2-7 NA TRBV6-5 ASSSAGGPIEQY
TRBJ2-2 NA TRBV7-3 ASSLRSGRELF
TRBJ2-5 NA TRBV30 AWSSRGEGEEETQY
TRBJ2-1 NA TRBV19 ASSIIAGDLHEQF
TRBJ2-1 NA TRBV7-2 ASSLDRGSYNEQF
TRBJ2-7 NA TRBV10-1 ASSGGTTYYEQY